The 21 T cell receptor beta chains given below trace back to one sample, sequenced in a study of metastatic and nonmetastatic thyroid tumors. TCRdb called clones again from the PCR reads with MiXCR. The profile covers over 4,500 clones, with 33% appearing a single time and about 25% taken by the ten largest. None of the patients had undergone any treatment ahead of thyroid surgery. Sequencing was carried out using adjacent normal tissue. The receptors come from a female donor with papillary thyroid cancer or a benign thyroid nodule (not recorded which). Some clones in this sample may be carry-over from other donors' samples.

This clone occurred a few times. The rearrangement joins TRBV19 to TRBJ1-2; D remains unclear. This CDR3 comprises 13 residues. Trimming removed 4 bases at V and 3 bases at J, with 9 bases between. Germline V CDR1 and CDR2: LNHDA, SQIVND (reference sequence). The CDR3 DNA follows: TGTGCCAGTAGTACGATTCAAGACTATGGCTACACCTTC. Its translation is CASSTIQDYGYTF.

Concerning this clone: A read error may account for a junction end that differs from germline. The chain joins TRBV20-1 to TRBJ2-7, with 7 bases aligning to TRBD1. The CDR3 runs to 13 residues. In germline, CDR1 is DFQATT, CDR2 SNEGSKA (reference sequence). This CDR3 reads CRATRQGPCELYF. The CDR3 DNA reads TGCAGGGCTACACGACAGGGACCCTGCGAGCTGTACTTC.

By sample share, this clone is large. The CDR3 here is CASSPLVKPRQQFF. The CDR3 DNA reads as TGTGCCAGCAGCCCCCTGGTGAAACCCCGTCAGCAGTTCTTC. The chain uses TRBV7-3 and TRBJ2-1; D not resolved. V dropped 5 bases and J dropped 11 bases, with 19 bases sitting between them. Germline V gives CDR1 SGHTA, CDR2 FQGTGA. The CDR3 runs 14 residues.

The CDR3 nucleotides read TGTGCCAGTAGTATCATGAGGGCAGATAATGAAAAACTGTTTTTT. Encoded protein: CASSIMRADNEKLFF. The V and J genes are TRBV19 and TRBJ1-4; no clear D. V lost 3 bases, J lost 4 bases, and 12 bases lay in between. The CDR3 has 15 residues. In germline, CDR1 is LNHDA, CDR2 SQIVND (reference sequence).

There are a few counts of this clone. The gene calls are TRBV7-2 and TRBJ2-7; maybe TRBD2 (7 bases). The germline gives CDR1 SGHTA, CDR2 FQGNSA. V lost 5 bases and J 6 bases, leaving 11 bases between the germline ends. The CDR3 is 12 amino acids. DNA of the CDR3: TGTGCCAGCAGCCCCGGGGGGCGCGAGCAGTACTTC. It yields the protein CASSPGGREQYF. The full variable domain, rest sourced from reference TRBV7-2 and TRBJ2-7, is GAGVSQSPSNKVTEKGKDVELRCDPISGHTALYWYRQSLGQGLEFLIYFQGNSAPDKSGLPSDRFSAERTGGSVSTLTIQRTQQEDSAVYLCASSPGGREQYFGPGTRLTVT.

Written as DNA, the CDR3 is TGCGCCAGCAGCCTCACGTCGACAGGGGAGGATGGCTACACCTTC. Amino acid sequence: CASSLTSTGEDGYTF. This chain links TRBV5-1 with TRBJ1-2, with TRBD1 matching 8 bases. The germline V gene has CDR1 SGHRS and CDR2 YFSETQ. The CDR3 spans 15 residues. V dropped 4 bases and J dropped 6; count of bases not matched to a gene: 11. The variable domain in full, completed from reference TRBV5-1 and TRBJ1-2, reads KAGVTQTPRYLIKTRGQQVTLSCSPISGHRSVSWYQQTPGQGLQFLFEYFSETQRNKGNFPGRFSGRQFSNSRSEMNVSTLELGDSALYLCASSLTSTGEDGYTFGSGTRLTVV.

This CDR3 is CASSFWSGANVLTF. The CDR3 nucleotides read TGCGCCAGCAGCTTCTGGTCTGGGGCCAACGTCCTGACTTTC. The genes are TRBV5-1 and TRBJ2-6, with D unclear. The CDR3 has 14 residues. V lost 2 bases, J lost 1 base, and 4 bases lay in between. Germline CDR1 SGHRS, CDR2 YFSETQ. Full variable domain (missing parts from reference TRBV5-1 and TRBJ2-6): KAGVTQTPRYLIKTRGQQVTLSCSPISGHRSVSWYQQTPGQGLQFLFEYFSETQRNKGNFPGRFSGRQFSNSRSEMNVSTLELGDSALYLCASSFWSGANVLTFGAGSRLTVL.

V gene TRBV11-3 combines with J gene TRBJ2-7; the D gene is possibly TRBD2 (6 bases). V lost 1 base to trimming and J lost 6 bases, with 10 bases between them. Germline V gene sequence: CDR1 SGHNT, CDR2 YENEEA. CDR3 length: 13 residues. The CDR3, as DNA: TGTGCCAGCAGCTTAGCCGGGACTGCCGAGCAGTACTTC. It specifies CASSLAGTAEQYF.

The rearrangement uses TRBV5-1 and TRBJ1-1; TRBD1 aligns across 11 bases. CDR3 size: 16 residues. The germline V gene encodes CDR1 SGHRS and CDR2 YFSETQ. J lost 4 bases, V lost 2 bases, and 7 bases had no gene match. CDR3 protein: CASSLGTGGGITEAFF. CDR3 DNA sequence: TGCGCCAGCAGCTTAGGGACAGGGGGAGGGATCACTGAAGCTTTCTTT.

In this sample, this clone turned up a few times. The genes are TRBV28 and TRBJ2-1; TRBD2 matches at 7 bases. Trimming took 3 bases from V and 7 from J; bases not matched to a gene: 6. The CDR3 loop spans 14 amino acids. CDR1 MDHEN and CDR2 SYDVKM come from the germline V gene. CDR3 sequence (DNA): TGTGCCAGCAGTTTCTCGGGAGGACCAAATGAGCAGTTCTTC. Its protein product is CASSFSGGPNEQFF.

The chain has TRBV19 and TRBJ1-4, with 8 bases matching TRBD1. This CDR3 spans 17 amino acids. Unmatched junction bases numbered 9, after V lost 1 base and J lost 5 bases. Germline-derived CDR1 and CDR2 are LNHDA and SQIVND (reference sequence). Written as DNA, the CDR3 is TGTGCCAGTAGTATAGGGGCCAGGGGGCTTCGGAATGAAAAACTGTTTTTT. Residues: CASSIGARGLRNEKLFF.

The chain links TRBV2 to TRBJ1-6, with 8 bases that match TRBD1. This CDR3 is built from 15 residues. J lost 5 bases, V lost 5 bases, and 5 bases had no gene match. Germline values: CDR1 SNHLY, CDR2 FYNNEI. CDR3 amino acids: CASSRHRGNNSPLHF. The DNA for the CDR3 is TGTGCCAGCAGTAGACACAGGGGGAATAATTCACCCCTCCACTTT.

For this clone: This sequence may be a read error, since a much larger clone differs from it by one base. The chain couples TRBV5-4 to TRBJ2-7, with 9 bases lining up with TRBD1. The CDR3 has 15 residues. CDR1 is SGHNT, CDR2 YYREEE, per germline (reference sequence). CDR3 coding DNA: TGTGCCAGCAGCCTGACCGGGACAGGGTTATACGAGCGGTACTTC. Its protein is CASSLTGTGLYERYF.

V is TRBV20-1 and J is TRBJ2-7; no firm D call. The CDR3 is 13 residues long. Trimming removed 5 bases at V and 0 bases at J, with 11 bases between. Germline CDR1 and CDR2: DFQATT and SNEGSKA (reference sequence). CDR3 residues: CSAHGPGSYEQYF. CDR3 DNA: TGCAGTGCTCACGGACCGGGCTCCTACGAGCAGTACTTC.

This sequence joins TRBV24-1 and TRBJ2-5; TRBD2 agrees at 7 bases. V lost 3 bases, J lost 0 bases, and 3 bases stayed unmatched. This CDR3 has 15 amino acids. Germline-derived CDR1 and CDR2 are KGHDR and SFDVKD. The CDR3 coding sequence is TGTGCCACCAGTGATGTGGCGGGAGACCAAGAGACCCAGTACTTC. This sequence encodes CATSDVAGDQETQYF.

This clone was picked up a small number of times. The CDR3 region has the DNA TGTGCCAGCGCTCATCGAGAGCGGTACGAGCAGTACTTC. Encoded protein: CASAHRERYEQYF. This chain uses TRBV7-9 with TRBJ2-7; D is possibly TRBD2 (5 bases). V shed 8 bases and J shed 4 bases, with 15 bases lying between them. Germline CDR1 SEHNR, CDR2 FQNEAQ (reference sequence). This CDR3 region has 13 residues.

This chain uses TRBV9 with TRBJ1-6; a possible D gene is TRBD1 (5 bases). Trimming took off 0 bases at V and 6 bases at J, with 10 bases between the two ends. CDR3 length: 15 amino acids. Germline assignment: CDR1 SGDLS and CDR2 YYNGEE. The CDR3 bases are TGTGCCAGCAGCGTAGCTGGGGCCCTTAATTCACCCCTCCACTTT. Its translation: CASSVAGALNSPLHF.

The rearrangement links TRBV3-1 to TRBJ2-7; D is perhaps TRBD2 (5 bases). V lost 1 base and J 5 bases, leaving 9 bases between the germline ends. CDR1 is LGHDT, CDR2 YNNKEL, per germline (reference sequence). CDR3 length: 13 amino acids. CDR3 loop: CASSQGLEDEQYF. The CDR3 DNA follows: TGTGCCAGCAGCCAAGGTTTGGAGGACGAGCAGTACTTC.

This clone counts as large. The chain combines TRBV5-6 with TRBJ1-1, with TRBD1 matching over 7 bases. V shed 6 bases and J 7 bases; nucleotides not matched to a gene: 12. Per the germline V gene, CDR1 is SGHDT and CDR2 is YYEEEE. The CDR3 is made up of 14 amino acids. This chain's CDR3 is CASTTGSRTGEAFF. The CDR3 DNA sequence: TGTGCCAGCACGACAGGGTCCAGAACAGGTGAAGCTTTCTTT. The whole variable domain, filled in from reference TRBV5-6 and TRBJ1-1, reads DAGVTQSPTHLIKTRGQQVTLRCSPKSGHDTVSWYQQALGQGPQFIFQYYEEEERQRGNFPDRFSGHQFPNYSSELNVNALLLGDSALYLCASTTGSRTGEAFFGQGTRLTVV.

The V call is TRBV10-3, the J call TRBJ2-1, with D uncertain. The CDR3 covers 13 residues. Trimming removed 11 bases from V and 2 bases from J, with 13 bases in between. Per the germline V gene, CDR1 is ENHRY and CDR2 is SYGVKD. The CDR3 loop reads CAHSTTPYNEQFF. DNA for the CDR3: TGTGCCCATTCTACCACACCCTACAATGAGCAGTTCTTC.

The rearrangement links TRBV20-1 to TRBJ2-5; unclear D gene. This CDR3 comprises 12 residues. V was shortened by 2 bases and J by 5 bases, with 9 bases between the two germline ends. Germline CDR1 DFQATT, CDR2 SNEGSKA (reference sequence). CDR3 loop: CSARTAYETQYF. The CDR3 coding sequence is TGCAGTGCTAGAACAGCCTATGAGACCCAGTACTTC.